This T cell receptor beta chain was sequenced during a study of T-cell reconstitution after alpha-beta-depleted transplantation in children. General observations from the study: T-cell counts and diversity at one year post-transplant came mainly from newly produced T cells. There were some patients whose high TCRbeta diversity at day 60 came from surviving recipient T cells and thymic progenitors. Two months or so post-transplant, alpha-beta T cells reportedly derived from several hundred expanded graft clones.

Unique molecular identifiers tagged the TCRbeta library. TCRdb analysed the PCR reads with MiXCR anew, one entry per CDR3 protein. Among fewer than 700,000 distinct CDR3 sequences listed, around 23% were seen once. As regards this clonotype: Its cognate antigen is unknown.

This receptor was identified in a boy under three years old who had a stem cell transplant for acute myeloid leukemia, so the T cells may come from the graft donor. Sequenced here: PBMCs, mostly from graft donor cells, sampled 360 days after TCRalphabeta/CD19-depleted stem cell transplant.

The CDR3 nucleotides are TGCAGTGCCTTTAGCGGGGAGACCTACGAGCAGTACTTC. This encodes CSAFSGETYEQYF. The chain links TRBV20-1 to TRBJ2-7, with 8 bases lining up with TRBD2. This CDR3 is 13 amino acids long. The germline V gene has CDR1 DFQATT and CDR2 SNEGSKA (reference sequence). V gave up 6 bases and J gave up 2 bases; unmatched junction bases: 6.